Each of the 6 T cell receptor beta chains below was sequenced from the same sample in a study of T cell changes during pregnancy in multiple sclerosis. Only in-frame clones appear in the TCRdb table, and some are missing; sequencing was by immunoSEQ multiplex PCR. This table has about 27,000 clones, about 91% appearing once. This material consisted of CD8+ T cells from peripheral blood mononuclear cells, taken in the second trimester of pregnancy. Source of these receptors: a female donor with multiple sclerosis, enrolled in a pregnancy study.

The chain carries TRBV7-9 and TRBJ2-2, with TRBD1 as a possible D gene (5 bases). CDR1 is SEHNR, CDR2 FQNEAQ, per germline (reference sequence). Trimming shortened V by 4 bases and J by 7 bases, and 13 bases separated the two germline ends. This CDR3 is built from 14 residues. CDR3 DNA: TGTGCCAGCAGCTCCTCACTTAGGGGCGGGGAGCTGTTTTTT. Translation gives CASSSSLRGGELFF.

With respect to this clone: The junction departs from the called germline gene at one end, perhaps through a read error. The chain employs TRBV7-7 and TRBJ1-1, with 9 bases lining up with TRBD1. CDR3 length: 15 amino acids. CDR1 and CDR2 (germline): SSHAT, FNYEAQ (reference sequence). CDR3 DNA sequence: TGTGCTAGCAGCACCGACAGGGGGTGGAATACTGAAGCTTTCTTT. As protein: CASSTDRGWNTEAFF. The full variable domain, in which reference TRBV7-7 and TRBJ1-1 provide the parts outside the CDR3, is GAGVSQSPRYKVTKRGQDVTLRCDPISSHATLYWYQQALGQGPEFLTYFNYEAQPDKSGLPSDRFSAERPEGSISTLTIQRTEQRDSAMYRCASSTDRGWNTEAFFGQGTRLTVV.

V and J are TRBV28 and TRBJ2-5; 15 bases are shared with TRBD2. CDR1 is MDHEN, CDR2 SYDVKM, per germline. With V trimmed by 4 bases and J by 2 bases, 8 bases remained unmatched. This CDR3 comprises 18 residues. The CDR3 protein is CASSSGGLAGGGQETQYF. In nucleotides, the CDR3 is TGTGCCAGCAGTTCTGGTGGACTAGCGGGAGGGGGGCAAGAGACCCAGTACTTC.

The chain combines TRBV6-1 with TRBJ2-1; TRBD2 matches 9 bases. The trim removed 3 bases at V and 8 bases at J, leaving 17 bases unmatched. CDR1 is MNHNS, CDR2 SASEGT, per germline. This CDR3 region has 18 residues. Here the CDR3 DNA reads TGTGCCAGCAGTGAGAACCCGGGCCTAGCGGGGTCGCTAGATGAGCAGTTCTTC. Its translation: CASSENPGLAGSLDEQFF.

The rearrangement joins TRBV6-5 to TRBJ1-6; D remains unclear. The V and J ends lost 4 bases and 7 bases respectively, with 17 bases between them. CDR3 length equals 16 residues. CDR1 is MNHEY and CDR2 is SVGAGI in the germline V gene. Written as DNA, the CDR3 is TGTGCCAGCAGTTCCTTCGCCGGTTCGGGGAATTCACCCCTCCACTTT. Its translation is CASSSFAGSGNSPLHF.

This clone was picked up one time. This chain uses TRBV6-5 with TRBJ2-7; TRBD1 might be the D (6 bases). Deletions cut 0 bases from V and 0 bases from J, with 12 bases between. CDR1 and CDR2 from the germline V gene are MNHEY and SVGAGI. CDR3 length equals 16 residues. CDR3 sequence reads: CASSYSTGLHSYEQYF. CDR3 sequence (DNA): TGTGCCAGCAGTTACTCGACAGGTCTTCACTCCTACGAGCAGTACTTC.